The T cell receptor (beta chain) described here comes from a study of blood T cell repertoires in COVID-19. Turning to the study itself: Sources were T cells, B-cell-depleted T cells, or PBMCs; the material itself was cDNA or gDNA.

The CDR3 is made up of 18 amino acids. The V segment lost 0 bases and the J segment 12 bases; nucleotides outside the gene matches: 12. Germline CDR1 and CDR2: SGHRS and YFSETQ. Patients at the Seattle site were enrolled during active infection and followed longitudinally. Measured with immunoSEQ multiplex PCR; TCRdb has only the in-frame clones, and not every one. Among 150,000 to 200,000 clones listed, 70% to 90% were seen once. The receptor's source is an elderly man with COVID-19, enrolled during active disease. The J gene is TRBJ2-1, the V gene TRBV5-1; 16 bases are a match to TRBD2. Sequences were obtained from peripheral blood. In DNA, the CDR3 is TGCGCCAGCAGCTTGGCCGGGACTAGCGGGGGGGACCGAGGTGGGCAGTTCTTC. It encodes CASSLAGTSGGDRGGQFF. The full variable domain, rest sourced from reference TRBV5-1 and TRBJ2-1, is KAGVTQTPRYLIKTRGQQVTLSCSPISGHRSVSWYQQTPGQGLQFLFEYFSETQRNKGNFPGRFSGRQFSNSRSEMNVSTLELGDSALYLCASSLAGTSGGDRGGQFFGPGTRLTVL.